The 27 T cell receptor beta chains presented below share a single source sample, sequenced in a study of cytomegalovirus exposure and HLA in healthy donors. The primer mix had 60 Vbeta and 13 Jbeta primers. Only in-frame clones appear in the TCRdb table, and some are missing; sequencing was by immunoSEQ multiplex PCR. This table holds around 130,000 clones. The sample taken for sequencing was PBMCs. Source of these receptors: a woman aged 55 to 70 in good health and CMV-seronegative.

In the case of this clone: The junction departs from germline at one end; a sequencing error may be responsible. The chain employs TRBV28 and TRBJ2-7; D might be TRBD2 (5 bases). Germline-derived CDR1 and CDR2 are MDHEN and SYDVKM. CDR3 length: 14 residues. CDR3 bases: TGTGCCAGCAGTTTAAACTTAGGGTCCGGGATAATAGACTTC. This codes for CASSLNLGSGIIDF.

The V and J genes are TRBV28 and TRBJ2-1, with D possibly being TRBD2 (7 bases). The CDR3 sequence is 16 residues long. In germline, CDR1 is MDHEN, CDR2 SYDVKM. V lost 0 bases, J lost 5 bases, and 14 bases lay in between. The CDR3 sequence is CASSLWGGGGHNEQFF. In DNA form, the CDR3 reads TGTGCCAGCAGTTTATGGGGGGGAGGGGGGCACAATGAGCAGTTCTTC.

CDR3 region: CASSLEGASGANVLTF. The CDR3 DNA reads as TGTGCCAGCAGCCTAGAAGGGGCTTCTGGGGCCAACGTCCTGACTTTC. The genes are TRBV28 and TRBJ2-6; D is perhaps TRBD1 (5 bases). Between the trimmed V and J ends, which lost 6 bases and 1 base, there was a span of 13 bases. CDR1 is MDHEN, CDR2 SYDVKM, per germline. The CDR3 is 16 amino acids.

V gene TRBV28 combines with J gene TRBJ2-5, with 8 bases lining up with TRBD2. The CDR3 has 15 amino acids. V shed 3 bases, J shed 5 bases, and the junction held 8 bases outside the gene matches. The germline CDR1 and CDR2 sequences are MDHEN and SYDVKM. In DNA, the CDR3 is TGTGCCAGCAGTTTCTCGGCAGCGGGAGACGAGACCCAGTACTTC. Its translation is CASSFSAAGDETQYF.

The chain carries TRBV14 and TRBJ2-3; TRBD2 might be the D (5 bases). Germline CDR1 reads SGHDN; CDR2 reads FVKESK. V lost 4 bases to trimming and J lost 6 bases, with 11 bases between them. This CDR3 is 13 amino acids long. The CDR3: CASSLTAVDTQYF. DNA for the CDR3: TGTGCCAGCAGCCTTACAGCGGTCGATACGCAGTATTTT. The variable domain in full, with the rest retrieved from reference TRBV14 and TRBJ2-3, is EAGVTQFPSHSVIEKGQTVTLRCDPISGHDNLYWYRRVMGKEIKFLLHFVKESKQDESGMPNNRFLAERTGGTYSTLKVQPAELEDSGVYFCASSLTAVDTQYFGPGTRLTVL.

The chain carries TRBV6-5 and TRBJ2-7; TRBD2 matches 12 bases. Germline V gene lookup returns CDR1 MNHEY and CDR2 SVGAGI. After removal of 11 bases from V and 3 bases from J, the junction contained 8 bases not matched to a gene. This CDR3 has 14 amino acids. The chain's CDR3 is CASRRTSGNYEQYF. The DNA for the CDR3 is TGTGCCTCGAGGCGGACTAGCGGGAACTACGAGCAGTACTTC.

V is TRBV19 and J is TRBJ1-5; 7 positions match TRBD1. In germline, CDR1 is LNHDA, CDR2 SQIVND (reference sequence). V shed 6 bases, J shed 0 bases, and the junction held 5 bases outside the gene matches. The CDR3 loop spans 15 amino acids. CDR3: CASSGTANSNQPQHF. In DNA, the CDR3 is TGTGCCAGTAGCGGGACAGCTAATAGCAATCAGCCCCAGCATTTT.

The chain is built from TRBV10-3 and TRBJ2-2, with 9 nucleotides matching TRBD1. CDR3 length: 17 residues. Per germline, CDR1 ENHRY and CDR2 SYGVKD. With V trimmed by 4 bases and J by 3 bases, 9 bases remained unmatched. CDR3 amino acids: CAISGAWGQGDTGELFF. The DNA of the CDR3 is TGTGCCATCAGTGGCGCCTGGGGACAGGGAGACACCGGGGAGCTGTTTTTT.

J is TRBJ2-2 and V is TRBV2; a weak D match, TRBD1 (6 bases). CDR3 length: 13 residues. The germline CDR1 and CDR2 sequences are SNHLY and FYNNEI. V lost 6 bases, J lost 6 bases, and 11 bases lay in between. CDR3 amino acids: CASSTGLAGELFF. Here the CDR3 DNA reads TGTGCCAGCAGCACAGGGTTAGCCGGGGAGCTGTTTTTT.

The J gene is TRBJ2-5, the V gene TRBV29-1, with TRBD2 as a possible D gene (6 bases). Trimming removed 4 bases from V and 5 bases from J, with 20 bases in between. CDR3 length: 15 amino acids. Looked up from germline, CDR1 is SQVTM and CDR2 is ANQGSEA. The CDR3, as DNA: TGCAGCGTTGGGGGGGACCTCATCTTAGCCGAGACCCAGTACTTC. This encodes CSVGGDLILAETQYF.

The rearrangement links TRBV7-2 to TRBJ2-7; 11 bases agree with TRBD2. V dropped 5 bases and J dropped 6; count of bases not matched to a gene: 6. The germline gives CDR1 SGHTA, CDR2 FQGNSA. The CDR3 has 14 residues. The CDR3 coding sequence is TGTGCCAGCAGCGTTAGCGGGGGGGCCGTCGAGCAGTACTTC. Translating gives CASSVSGGAVEQYF.

V and J are TRBV6-5 and TRBJ1-1; 7 bases map to TRBD1. V shed 6 bases, J shed 4 bases, and the junction held 11 bases outside the gene matches. Germline lookup yields CDR1 MNHEY and CDR2 SVGAGI. CDR3 length: 15 amino acids. The CDR3 protein is CASRYRRQGSTEAFF. DNA for the CDR3: TGTGCCAGCAGGTATCGAAGACAGGGCAGCACTGAAGCTTTCTTT.

The V call is TRBV6-1, the J call TRBJ2-7; TRBD1 might be the D (5 bases). CDR1 is MNHNS and CDR2 is SASEGT in the germline V gene. Trimming cost V 0 bases and J 5 bases, with 20 bases left between them. The CDR3 has 17 amino acids. The CDR3 protein is CASSEAAIGRARNEQYF. CDR3 in DNA: TGTGCCAGCAGTGAAGCGGCTATAGGCAGGGCGAGGAACGAGCAGTACTTC.

This chain uses TRBV10-3 with TRBJ2-1, with 8 bases identical to TRBD2. The germline gives CDR1 ENHRY, CDR2 SYGVKD. This CDR3 is 15 amino acids long. V lost 0 bases, J lost 8 bases, and 6 bases stayed unmatched. The CDR3 region has the DNA TGTGCCATCAGTGAGTCATCTAGCGGGCCCGATGAGCAGTTCTTC. Protein product: CAISESSSGPDEQFF.

This chain joins TRBV7-9 and TRBJ2-7; a possible D gene is TRBD2 (5 bases). Per the germline V gene, CDR1 is SEHNR and CDR2 is FQNEAQ (reference sequence). The CDR3 is 14 residues long. The V end lost 5 bases, the J end lost 2 bases, and 13 bases lay between the germline ends. The CDR3 DNA reads as TGTGCCAGCAGCCTCGGACTGGACCCCTACGAGCAGTACTTC. Translated: CASSLGLDPYEQYF.

The chain links TRBV5-5 to TRBJ2-5, with a possible D match to TRBD1 (5 bases). The CDR3 covers 15 residues. CDR1 SGHKS and CDR2 YYEKEE come from the germline V gene (reference sequence). The V end was cut by 0 bases, the J end by 4 bases, with 13 bases between. The CDR3, as DNA: TGTGCCAGCAGCTTGGATAGGGGCGACCGAGAGACCCAGTACTTC. Translated, it gives CASSLDRGDRETQYF.

Turning to this clone: The sample has other DNA sequences that encode this CDR3 too. CDR3 region: CASGRDRGLIQYF. The CDR3 DNA follows: TGTGCCAGTGGCCGGGACAGGGGATTAATACAGTACTTC. The gene calls are TRBV19 and TRBJ2-5, with 10 bases that match TRBD1. The length of the CDR3 is 13 residues. Germline trimming cut 8 bases from V and 11 bases from J; bases unmatched to any gene: 11. Germline V gene data show CDR1 as LNHDA and CDR2 as SQIVND (reference sequence).

The chain recombines TRBV5-1 with TRBJ1-4, with 11 bases matching TRBD1. V trimming: 7 bases; J trimming: 8 bases; junction bases outside the gene matches: 7. Germline assignment: CDR1 SGHRS and CDR2 YFSETQ. The CDR3 runs 14 residues. CDR3 sequence reads: CASSLGTGGEKLFF. CDR3 nucleotides: TGCGCCAGCTCCCTCGGGACAGGGGGGGAAAAACTGTTTTTT.

CDR3 DNA sequence: TGTGCCAGCCACACTACAGGGAACACTGAAGCTTTCTTT. It yields the protein CASHTTGNTEAFF. The chain recombines TRBV30 with TRBJ1-1; the D gene is possibly TRBD1 (5 bases). Germline V CDR1 and CDR2: GTSNPN, SVGIG (reference sequence). V lost 8 bases to trimming and J lost 1 base, with 14 bases between them. The CDR3 runs 13 residues.

The chain uses TRBV10-3 and TRBJ2-2; D possibly corresponds to TRBD1 (5 bases). This CDR3 has 15 amino acids. The V gene lost 11 bases and the J gene lost 2 bases, with 18 bases spanning the gap. Germline CDR1 is ENHRY and CDR2 is SYGVKD. The DNA of the CDR3 is TGTGCCGTCGCTGGGGCGAGCACAAACACCGGGGAGCTGTTTTTT. This gives the protein CAVAGASTNTGELFF.

V usage is TRBV2 and J usage is TRBJ1-6, with TRBD1 matching over 8 bases. Germline V lookup: CDR1 SNHLY, CDR2 FYNNEI. The CDR3 extends over 14 amino acids. J lost 6 bases, V lost 6 bases, and 4 bases had no gene match. The DNA for the CDR3 is TGTGCCAGCAGGAGTGACAGGGGTAATTCACCCCTCCACTTT. Translating it yields CASRSDRGNSPLHF.

The chain recombines TRBV28 with TRBJ1-5; D gene unclear. Deletions cut 0 bases from V and 6 bases from J, with 9 bases between. The CDR3 loop spans 14 amino acids. CDR1 and CDR2 from the germline V gene are MDHEN and SYDVKM. CDR3 nucleotide sequence: TGTGCCAGCAGTTTATGGCGGGGTCCTCAGCCCCAGCATTTT. It is translated as CASSLWRGPQPQHF.

The chain carries TRBV5-6 and TRBJ1-2; possibly TRBD1 for D (5 bases). In germline, CDR1 is SGHDT, CDR2 YYEEEE. With 2 bases removed from V and 5 bases from J, the gap between germline ends came to 13 bases. The CDR3 runs 14 residues. This CDR3 is CASSLGRQGYGYTF. The CDR3 bases are TGTGCCAGCAGCTTAGGGCGGCAGGGATATGGCTACACCTTC.

The V gene is TRBV7-9, the J gene TRBJ2-5; 7 bases fit TRBD1. Germline V gives CDR1 SEHNR, CDR2 FQNEAQ (reference sequence). V lost 5 bases, J lost 2 bases, and 5 bases stayed unmatched. The CDR3 runs 14 residues. Here the CDR3 reads CASSLWDRQETQYF. The CDR3 DNA is TGTGCCAGCAGCCTCTGGGACAGACAAGAGACCCAGTACTTC.

The V and J genes are TRBV19 and TRBJ2-6, with a tentative D call TRBD1 (6 bases). Germline V lookup: CDR1 LNHDA, CDR2 SQIVND (reference sequence). The CDR3 contains 15 residues. V lost 8 bases and J lost 3, with 14 bases in between. CDR3 protein: CASWGWGLGANVLTF. In DNA, the CDR3 is TGTGCCAGTTGGGGATGGGGGCTTGGGGCCAACGTCCTGACTTTC.

CDR3 protein: CALGGLGTQYF. DNA for the CDR3: TGTGCCTTGGGGGGTTTGGGAACCCAGTACTTC. The V gene is TRBV30, the J gene TRBJ2-5, with a weak D call TRBD2 (6 bases). Germline V gene data show CDR1 as GTSNPN and CDR2 as SVGIG (reference sequence). V lost 7 bases, J lost 8 bases, and 14 bases lay in between. This CDR3 spans 11 amino acids.

V and J are TRBV5-6 and TRBJ2-7; 7 positions match TRBD1. The trim removed 2 bases at V and 2 bases at J, leaving 7 bases unmatched. The CDR3 loop spans 15 amino acids. CDR1 and CDR2 from the germline V gene are SGHDT and YYEEEE. The CDR3: CASSLDRVRAYEQYF. CDR3 nucleotide sequence: TGTGCCAGCAGCTTAGACAGGGTCAGGGCCTACGAGCAGTACTTC. Variable domain in full (rest from reference TRBV5-6 and TRBJ2-7): DAGVTQSPTHLIKTRGQQVTLRCSPKSGHDTVSWYQQALGQGPQFIFQYYEEEERQRGNFPDRFSGHQFPNYSSELNVNALLLGDSALYLCASSLDRVRAYEQYFGPGTRLTVT.